The clone carrying this TCR beta chain has a single count. This sample is drawn from a study of cytomegalovirus exposure and HLA in healthy donors. CDR3 size: 15 residues. CDR1 and CDR2 from the germline V gene are KGHSH and LQKENI. V lost 3 bases and J lost 1; bases outside the gene matches: 3. The primer mix had 60 Vbeta and 13 Jbeta primers. Clones were sequenced by immunoSEQ multiplex PCR, and TCRdb holds only the in-frame ones, with some missing. The table shows about 77,000 clones, with about three quarters occurring only once. V gene TRBV18 combines with J gene TRBJ1-1; 9 bases map to TRBD1. Sample: PBMCs. The receptor comes from a middle-aged man in good health and CMV-seronegative. This CDR3 reads CASSPTTGGNTEAFF. The CDR3 coding sequence is TGTGCCAGCTCACCGACGACAGGGGGGAACACTGAAGCTTTCTTT.